Following are 20 T cell receptor beta chains from one sample sequenced in a study of OX40 agonist ivuxolimab in advanced cancers. TCRdb's table, derived via immunoSEQ multiplex PCR, lists solely in-frame clones and lacks some. This sample has some 94,000 clones; roughly 90% occur once, and the top ten carry 3% to 3.5%. Sequenced here: CD4+ or CD8+ T cells sorted from blood, sampled in a trial of the OX40 agonist ivuxolimab. These TCRs come from an adult with an advanced solid tumor such as melanoma, head and neck, liver or kidney cancer.

The chain carries TRBV2 and TRBJ1-1; D unresolved. The CDR3 loop spans 11 amino acids. Trimming shortened V by 6 bases and J by 1 base, and 3 bases separated the two germline ends. The germline gives CDR1 SNHLY, CDR2 FYNNEI. The CDR3 spells CASRGNTEAFF. In nucleotides, the CDR3 is TGTGCCAGCAGGGGGAACACTGAAGCTTTCTTT. The whole variable domain, remainder taken from reference TRBV2 and TRBJ1-1, is EPEVTQTPSHQVTQMGQEVILRCVPISNHLYFYWYRQILGQKVEFLVSFYNNEISEKSEIFDDQFSVERPDGSNFTLKIRSTKLEDSAMYFCASRGNTEAFFGQGTRLTVV.

This clone was picked up one time. The gene calls are TRBV6-1 and TRBJ1-2; the match to TRBD1 covers 7 bases. The CDR3 runs 13 residues. The trim removed 2 bases at V and 6 bases at J, leaving 3 bases unmatched. CDR1 is MNHNS, CDR2 SASEGT, per germline. CDR3 residues: CASSERQGHGYTF. In nucleotides, the CDR3 is TGTGCCAGCAGTGAACGACAGGGCCATGGCTACACCTTC.

V usage is TRBV7-2 and J usage is TRBJ1-5; the match to TRBD1 covers 9 bases. CDR1 is SGHTA and CDR2 is FQGNSA in the germline V gene. The CDR3 is 15 amino acids. With V trimmed by 2 bases and J by 2 bases, 1 base remained unmatched. CDR3 amino acids: CASSLWDRGNQPQHF. The CDR3, as DNA: TGTGCCAGCAGCTTATGGGACAGGGGCAATCAGCCCCAGCATTTT.

The rearrangement joins TRBV6-6 to TRBJ2-1, with D maybe TRBD2 (7 bases). This CDR3 contains 15 residues. V lost 2 bases and J lost 5, with 13 bases in between. Germline CDR1 MNHNY, CDR2 SVGAGI (reference sequence). The CDR3 reads CASSYGGGSHNEQFF. The CDR3 bases are TGTGCCAGCAGTTACGGGGGCGGGAGCCACAATGAGCAGTTCTTC.

This chain's CDR3 is CASSSVYRAMNTEAFF. The CDR3 bases are TGTGCCAGCAGTTCGGTCTACAGGGCGATGAACACTGAAGCTTTCTTT. V usage is TRBV6-5 and J usage is TRBJ1-1; D is perhaps TRBD1 (6 bases). CDR1 and CDR2 (germline): MNHEY, SVGAGI. V gave up 4 bases and J gave up 0 bases, with 15 bases separating them. The CDR3 contains 16 residues.

The chain combines TRBV11-2 with TRBJ2-4; D unresolved. Between the trimmed V and J ends, which lost 5 bases and 6 bases, there was a span of 8 bases. From germline, CDR1 is SGHAT and CDR2 FQNNGV. CDR3 length: 12 amino acids. CDR3 protein: CASSETVNIQYF. For the CDR3, the DNA is TGTGCCAGCAGCGAAACAGTAAACATTCAGTACTTC. Combining the CDR3 with reference TRBV11-2 and TRBJ2-4 gives the whole variable domain EAGVAQSPRYKIIEKRQSVAFWCNPISGHATLYWYQQILGQGPKLLIQFQNNGVVDDSQLPKDRFSAERLKGVDSTLKIQPAKLEDSAVYLCASSETVNIQYFGAGTRLSVL.

This clone has a single count. The chain uses TRBV7-9 and TRBJ2-5, with no clear D. There are 15 residues in the CDR3. The germline CDR1 and CDR2 sequences are SEHNR and FQNEAQ (reference sequence). Between the trimmed V and J ends, which lost 5 bases and 7 bases, there was a span of 20 bases. CDR3 bases: TGTGCCAGCAGCCAGAATGACGGTCCTTCGGGGACCCAGTACTTC. Its protein product is CASSQNDGPSGTQYF.

The CDR3 sequence is CASSFRPNEQFF. The DNA for the CDR3 is TGTGCCAGCAGTTTTCGGCCCAATGAGCAGTTCTTC. V and J are TRBV6-5 and TRBJ2-1; D gene unclear. This CDR3 region has 12 residues. V was pared by 4 bases and J by 6 bases, with 7 bases between. CDR1 is MNHEY, CDR2 SVGAGI, per germline.

The chain has TRBV5-6 and TRBJ2-3; 9 positions match TRBD2. J lost 2 bases, V lost 1 base, and 5 bases had no gene match. This CDR3 has 16 amino acids. The V gene's germline CDR1 is SGHDT and CDR2 YYEEEE. CDR3 nucleotides: TGTGCCAGCAGCTTGTTCGCGGGGGGGCCCACAGATACGCAGTATTTT. Amino acid sequence: CASSLFAGGPTDTQYF.

J is TRBJ2-7 and V is TRBV6-1; 9 bases align to TRBD1. The junction had 7 bases not matched to a gene; V was cut back by 4 bases and J by 6 bases. In germline, CDR1 is MNHNS, CDR2 SASEGT. The CDR3 is 14 amino acids. CDR3 nucleotides: TGTGCCAGCAGTGTATGGGACAGGGAGGGCGAGCAGTACTTC. This encodes CASSVWDREGEQYF.

The chain joins TRBV10-1 to TRBJ2-1; 7 bases align to TRBD2. V trimming: 6 bases; J trimming: 4 bases; junction bases outside the gene matches: 9. Germline V gene lookup returns CDR1 WNHNN and CDR2 SYGVQD (reference sequence). The CDR3 runs 15 residues. The CDR3: CASSPGGRGYNEQFF. As DNA, the CDR3 is TGCGCCAGCAGCCCTGGAGGGAGGGGATACAATGAGCAGTTCTTC.

The gene calls are TRBV27 and TRBJ2-1, with 11 bases lining up with TRBD2. In germline, CDR1 is MNHEY, CDR2 SMNVEV (reference sequence). This CDR3 has 14 residues. Unmatched junction bases numbered 4, after V lost 6 bases and J lost 6 bases. The CDR3 nucleotides read TGTGCCAGCAGCGTAGCGGGGGGGGGCAATGAGCAGTTCTTC. Translated: CASSVAGGGNEQFF.

V usage is TRBV6-5 and J usage is TRBJ2-3; D might be TRBD2 (8 bases). Per germline, CDR1 MNHEY and CDR2 SVGAGI. V was pared by 5 bases and J by 4 bases, with 16 bases between. CDR3 length: 15 residues. The CDR3 sequence is CASSQQGRGADTQYF. For the CDR3, the DNA is TGTGCCAGCAGTCAACAGGGGCGGGGGGCAGATACGCAGTATTTT.

This chain joins TRBV4-1 and TRBJ2-3; 8 nucleotides match TRBD2. CDR1 MGHRA and CDR2 YSYEKL come from the germline V gene. Trimming took 1 base from V and 8 from J; bases not matched to a gene: 8. The length of the CDR3 is 15 residues. The CDR3 protein is CASSQVTGGEGTQYF. The CDR3, as DNA: TGCGCCAGCAGCCAAGTCACCGGGGGGGAGGGTACGCAGTATTTT.

This rearrangement joins TRBV11-2 to TRBJ2-7; D unresolved. Germline lookup yields CDR1 SGHAT and CDR2 FQNNGV. This CDR3 spans 16 amino acids. The V gene lost 0 bases and the J gene lost 0 bases, with 12 bases spanning the gap. CDR3 sequence (DNA): TGTGCCAGCAGCTTAGATCGATGGGCATCCTCCTACGAGCAGTACTTC. Its protein product is CASSLDRWASSYEQYF.

The CDR3 sequence: CAWSEDSDYEQYF. The DNA for the CDR3 is TGTGCCTGGAGTGAAGACAGCGACTACGAGCAGTACTTC. This sequence joins TRBV30 and TRBJ2-7, with D maybe TRBD1 (5 bases). This CDR3 comprises 13 residues. Per germline, CDR1 GTSNPN and CDR2 SVGIG (reference sequence). The ends were cut back, 1 base at V and 3 bases at J, with 10 bases in the middle.

This clone was detected once. J is TRBJ2-1 and V is TRBV5-4; no clear D gene. Trimming left V 5 bases short and J 1 base short, with 13 bases between. In germline, CDR1 is SGHNT, CDR2 YYREEE (reference sequence). The CDR3 is made up of 15 amino acids. Here the CDR3 reads CASSIAAESYNEQFF. Written as DNA, the CDR3 is TGTGCCAGCAGTATTGCTGCTGAATCCTACAATGAGCAGTTCTTC.

The chain uses TRBV6-6 and TRBJ2-7, with D unresolved. V was trimmed by 2 bases and J by 1 base, leaving 6 bases between them. The CDR3 loop spans 13 amino acids. Germline values: CDR1 MNHNY, CDR2 SVGAGI (reference sequence). The CDR3 coding sequence is TGTGCCAGCAGTTACGCCCAGTCCTACGAGCAGTACTTC. Translating it yields CASSYAQSYEQYF.

CDR3 region: CASSGRQFTDTQYF. The CDR3 DNA reads as TGTGCCAGCAGCGGACGACAGTTCACAGATACGCAGTATTTT. This chain connects TRBV9 to TRBJ2-3; a possible D gene is TRBD1 (5 bases). CDR3 length: 14 residues. The V end lost 3 bases, the J end lost 2 bases, and 10 bases lay between the germline ends. Germline V gene lookup returns CDR1 SGDLS and CDR2 YYNGEE.

V is TRBV15 and J is TRBJ2-3; D may be TRBD2 (5 bases). The germline V gene encodes CDR1 LNHNV and CDR2 YYDKDF (reference sequence). V dropped 1 base and J dropped 1 base, with 9 bases sitting between them. CDR3 size: 15 residues. The DNA for the CDR3 is TGTGCCACCAGCAGAGGTAGCGACCGCACAGATACGCAGTATTTT. This translates into CATSRGSDRTDTQYF. The full variable domain, completed using reference TRBV15 and TRBJ2-3, is DAMVIQNPRYQVTQFGKPVTLSCSQTLNHNVMYWYQQKSSQAPKLLFHYYDKDFNNEADTPDNFQSRRPNTSFCFLDIRSPGLGDTAMYLCATSRGSDRTDTQYFGPGTRLTVL.